The 28 T cell receptor beta chains listed next were all sequenced from one sample in a study of shared clonotypes between healthy human individuals. Sequencing was performed with immunoSEQ multiplex PCR; in TCRdb, only in-frame clones are kept and a portion is missing. The sample contains about 1 million clones, approximately 70% of which appear only once. The material sequenced was memory CD4+ T cells sorted from blood. Subset meaning: CD45RA-negative fraction. All receptors come from a man aged 18 to 30 in good health.

With regard to this clone: Other DNA variants within this sample encode the same CDR3. The CDR3 region is CASSFVTGGKTEAFF. CDR3 DNA sequence: TGTGCCAGCAGCTTCGTTACAGGGGGTAAGACTGAAGCTTTCTTT. The chain couples TRBV7-2 to TRBJ1-1, with 8 bases matching TRBD1. J lost 5 bases, V lost 3 bases, and 8 bases had no gene match. The germline gives CDR1 SGHTA, CDR2 FQGNSA. The CDR3 consists of 15 residues.

V gene TRBV6-1 combines with J gene TRBJ2-3; no firm D call. The CDR3 totals 13 residues. V was trimmed by 6 bases and J by 2 bases, leaving 9 bases between them. CDR1 MNHNS and CDR2 SASEGT come from the germline V gene. The CDR3 is CASRPRNTDTQYF. The CDR3 coding sequence is TGTGCCAGCAGGCCCAGAAACACAGATACGCAGTATTTT.

The rearrangement uses TRBV4-3 and TRBJ2-3; D unclear. The V end lost 3 bases, the J end lost 6 bases, and 10 bases lay between the germline ends. The germline CDR1 and CDR2 sequences are LGHNA and YSLEER. CDR3 length: 13 residues. CDR3 sequence: CASSHSTGDTQYF. Here the CDR3 DNA reads TGCGCCAGCAGCCATTCGACCGGGGATACGCAGTATTTT.

This chain connects TRBV6-6 to TRBJ1-6; the D is unclear. The CDR3 length is 16 residues. Germline lookup yields CDR1 MNHNY and CDR2 SVGAGI (reference sequence). With 2 bases removed from V and 2 bases from J, the gap between germline ends came to 10 bases. The CDR3 is CASSYGDGTYNSPLHF. CDR3 bases: TGTGCCAGCAGTTACGGAGACGGTACCTATAATTCACCCCTCCACTTT.

This chain connects TRBV2 to TRBJ2-3, with TRBD2 matching over 8 bases. This CDR3 comprises 14 residues. V shed 5 bases and J 8 bases; nucleotides not matched to a gene: 9. Per the germline V gene, CDR1 is SNHLY and CDR2 is FYNNEI. CDR3 loop: CASSRTSRDGTQYF. The CDR3 region has the DNA TGTGCCAGCAGTCGGACTAGCCGAGACGGTACGCAGTATTTT.

V is TRBV11-1 and J is TRBJ2-3; no firm D call. This CDR3 spans 14 amino acids. The V and J ends lost 5 bases and 6 bases respectively, with 15 bases between them. Germline lookup yields CDR1 SGHAT and CDR2 FQDESV (reference sequence). This CDR3 is CASSLGSVGDTQYF. DNA of the CDR3: TGTGCCAGCAGCCTCGGCTCCGTGGGCGATACGCAGTATTTT.

This chain links TRBV30 with TRBJ1-5, with D perhaps TRBD1 (6 bases). Trimming removed 5 bases at V and 10 bases at J, with 18 bases between. Germline V gene sequence: CDR1 GTSNPN, CDR2 SVGIG (reference sequence). The CDR3 contains 13 residues. The chain's CDR3 is CAWGQLGNRPQHF. The CDR3 nucleotides read TGTGCCTGGGGACAGCTTGGAAATCGACCCCAGCATTTT.

The chain combines TRBV5-1 with TRBJ2-6, with D maybe TRBD1 (6 bases). Germline loops: CDR1 SGHRS, CDR2 YFSETQ. The CDR3 sequence is 16 residues long. The V end was cut by 4 bases, the J end by 2 bases, with 13 bases between. This CDR3 is CASSLGAGTGANVLTF. The CDR3 DNA follows: TGCGCCAGCAGCCTGGGGGCAGGGACTGGGGCCAACGTCCTGACTTTC.

This chain joins TRBV18 and TRBJ1-2; TRBD1 matches at 10 bases. The junction had 6 bases not matched to a gene; V was cut back by 4 bases and J by 4 bases. This CDR3 region has 15 residues. The V gene's germline CDR1 is KGHSH and CDR2 LQKENI. This CDR3 reads CASSLTGQGSYGYTF. The CDR3 DNA sequence: TGTGCCAGCTCACTAACGGGACAGGGGAGCTATGGCTACACCTTC.

The V gene is TRBV27, the J gene TRBJ2-1; 11 nucleotides match TRBD2. J lost 5 bases, V lost 7 bases, and 10 bases had no gene match. The germline gives CDR1 MNHEY, CDR2 SMNVEV (reference sequence). CDR3 size: 16 residues. The CDR3 coding sequence is TGTGCCAGCAAACCCTATACTAGCGGGGGCAACAATGAGCAGTTCTTC. Amino acids: CASKPYTSGGNNEQFF.

The rearrangement links TRBV5-1 to TRBJ2-4; no clear D gene. Trimming cost V 4 bases and J 3 bases, with 11 bases left between them. There are 14 residues in the CDR3. Germline lookup yields CDR1 SGHRS and CDR2 YFSETQ. Here the CDR3 DNA reads TGCGCCAGCAGCCCCGAAGTTGGCAAAAACATTCAGTACTTC. Translating gives CASSPEVGKNIQYF.

J is TRBJ1-6 and V is TRBV6-5; tentative D call: TRBD1 (6 bases). V lost 7 bases, J lost 9 bases, and 16 bases lay in between. Germline CDR1 MNHEY, CDR2 SVGAGI. CDR3 length equals 14 residues. The DNA of the CDR3 is TGTGCCAGCAAGGGGGGGGCCACGGCTTCACCCCTCCACTTT. This sequence encodes CASKGGATASPLHF.

This clone was seen once. This sequence joins TRBV7-2 and TRBJ2-1, with 9 bases that match TRBD2. CDR3 length: 16 residues. Unmatched junction bases numbered 8, after V lost 0 bases and J lost 8 bases. The germline V gene has CDR1 SGHTA and CDR2 FQGNSA. The CDR3 here is CASSLATAGGQDEQFF. The CDR3 DNA sequence: TGTGCCAGCAGCTTAGCTACGGCGGGGGGGCAGGATGAGCAGTTCTTC.

The chain employs TRBV5-5 and TRBJ2-7, with TRBD2 matching over 8 bases. The J segment lost 4 bases and the V segment lost 0 bases, leaving 6 bases of the junction unmatched. CDR3 size: 15 residues. Germline values: CDR1 SGHKS, CDR2 YYEKEE (reference sequence). In nucleotides, the CDR3 is TGTGCCAGCAGCTTGGGCCCCGGGGGGGTATACGAGCAGTACTTC. This encodes CASSLGPGGVYEQYF.

The chain has TRBV30 and TRBJ1-2, with D unresolved. CDR3 length equals 12 residues. V was shortened by 3 bases and J by 8 bases, with 13 bases between the two germline ends. Germline CDR1 and CDR2: GTSNPN and SVGIG (reference sequence). The CDR3 DNA reads TGTGCCTGGAGGGCAGGAAGGTTAGGCTACACCTTC. This encodes CAWRAGRLGYTF.

This chain uses TRBV12-2 with TRBJ1-2; the table assigns TRBD1, which was not confirmed against the DNA. TRBV12-2 is deemed a pseudogene. CDR3 length: 14 residues. The CDR3 loop is CASRHRGQNYGYTF. The CDR3, as DNA: TGTGCAAGTCGCCATAGGGGACAGAACTATGGCTACACCTTC.

The rearrangement joins TRBV7-9 to TRBJ1-6; D perhaps matches TRBD1 (5 bases). Looked up from germline, CDR1 is SEHNR and CDR2 is FQNEAQ (reference sequence). Trimming pared 4 bases from V and 7 bases from J, leaving 14 bases between. This CDR3 is built from 15 residues. This CDR3 is CASSSPTWGNSPLHF. The CDR3 DNA reads TGTGCCAGCAGCTCCCCTACCTGGGGGAATTCACCCCTCCACTTT. The whole variable domain, filled in from reference TRBV7-9 and TRBJ1-6, reads DTGVSQNPRHKITKRGQNVTFRCDPISEHNRLYWYRQTLGQGPEFLTYFQNEAQLEKSRLLSDRFSAERPKGSFSTLEIQRTEQGDSAMYLCASSSPTWGNSPLHFGNGTRLTVT.

The genes are TRBV29-1 and TRBJ1-3, with a tentative D call TRBD1 (5 bases). Germline CDR1 is SQVTM and CDR2 is ANQGSEA. The V end lost 5 bases, the J end lost 0 bases, and 11 bases lay between the germline ends. The CDR3 loop spans 14 amino acids. In DNA form, the CDR3 reads TGCAGCGTTCTAAGGGGTAACTCTGGAAACACCATATATTTT. This encodes CSVLRGNSGNTIYF.

J is TRBJ1-5 and V is TRBV6-5; TRBD1 matches 8 bases. V lost 6 bases, J lost 4 bases, and 5 bases stayed unmatched. The germline CDR1 and CDR2 sequences are MNHEY and SVGAGI. The CDR3 spans 14 residues. DNA for the CDR3: TGTGCCAGCAGGTCAGGGGGCCGAAATCAGCCCCAGCATTTT. This sequence encodes CASRSGGRNQPQHF.

CDR3: CASTEGGQGAIAGANVLTF. The CDR3 DNA reads TGTGCCAGTACGGAGGGCGGACAGGGGGCAATAGCTGGGGCCAACGTCCTGACTTTC. V is TRBV19 and J is TRBJ2-6; the match to TRBD1 covers 11 bases. Per germline, CDR1 LNHDA and CDR2 SQIVND (reference sequence). The CDR3 has 19 residues. Trimming cost V 7 bases and J 2 bases; bases outside gene matches: 13. The variable domain in full, with the rest retrieved from reference TRBV19 and TRBJ2-6, is DGGITQSPKYLFRKEGQNVTLSCEQNLNHDAMYWYRQDPGQGLRLIYYSQIVNDFQKGDIAEGYSVSREKKESFPLTVTSAQKNPTAFYLCASTEGGQGAIAGANVLTFGAGSRLTVL.

In its sample, this clone was seen once. V usage is TRBV5-1 and J usage is TRBJ2-4; 7 bases fit TRBD2. The ends lost 2 bases at V and 0 bases at J; junction bases unmatched: 8. Germline CDR1 SGHRS, CDR2 YFSETQ. The CDR3 totals 17 residues. CDR3: CASSFSSGALAKNIQYF. As DNA, the CDR3 is TGCGCCAGCAGCTTCTCTAGCGGAGCCCTAGCCAAAAACATTCAGTACTTC.

The gene calls are TRBV9 and TRBJ2-1; tentatively, D is TRBD2 (7 bases). Between the trimmed V and J ends, which lost 0 bases and 11 bases, there was a span of 18 bases. CDR3 length equals 15 residues. Germline V CDR1 and CDR2: SGDLS, YYNGEE. In DNA form, the CDR3 reads TGTGCCAGCAGCGTAGGATCAAGGGGGGGCAGTAAGCAGTTCTTC. Residues: CASSVGSRGGSKQFF. Supplemented by reference TRBV9 and TRBJ2-1, the full variable domain reads DSGVTQTPKHLITATGQRVTLRCSPRSGDLSVYWYQQSLDQGLQFLIQYYNGEERAKGNILERFSAQQFPDLHSELNLSSLELGDSALYFCASSVGSRGGSKQFFGPGTRLTVL.

The genes are TRBV19 and TRBJ2-1; D unresolved. There are 14 residues in the CDR3. CDR1 is LNHDA, CDR2 SQIVND, per germline (reference sequence). The ends were cut back, 3 bases at V and 9 bases at J, with 15 bases in the middle. DNA of the CDR3: TGTGCCAGTAGTATTGAGAGGAGTTCGGGTGAGCAGTTCTTC. Protein sequence: CASSIERSSGEQFF.

This clone occurred a few times. The chain links TRBV12-5 to TRBJ1-1; 9 nucleotides match TRBD1. After removal of 0 bases from V and 3 bases from J, the junction contained 8 bases not matched to a gene. Germline values: CDR1 LGHNT, CDR2 FRNRAP. The length of the CDR3 is 17 residues. The CDR3 loop reads CASGLVPGGTGYTEAFF. The DNA for the CDR3 is TGTGCTAGTGGTTTGGTACCGGGGGGGACAGGGTACACTGAAGCTTTCTTT.

J is TRBJ2-3 and V is TRBV7-2; no definite D call. Trimming removed 0 bases at V and 1 base at J, with 5 bases between. Germline V CDR1 and CDR2: SGHTA, FQGNSA. The CDR3 is made up of 14 amino acids. The CDR3 sequence is CASSLAGGTDTQYF. Written as DNA, the CDR3 is TGTGCCAGCAGCTTAGCGGGCGGCACAGATACGCAGTATTTT.

J is TRBJ1-5 and V is TRBV30; D gene uncertain. V shed 3 bases and J shed 4 bases, with 10 bases lying between them. The CDR3 spans 13 residues. Per germline, CDR1 GTSNPN and CDR2 SVGIG (reference sequence). The CDR3 nucleotides are TGTGCCTGGAGGGGTCCGCAGAATCAGCCCCAGCATTTT. Translation: CAWRGPQNQPQHF.

Details on this clone: Within the sample, other DNA sequences also encode this same CDR3. CDR3 sequence (DNA): TGTGCCAGCAGCGTAGGGCCCGGGACTAGCGGTTCCTACGAGCAGTACTTC. This codes for CASSVGPGTSGSYEQYF. This chain uses TRBV9 with TRBJ2-7; 11 nucleotides agree with TRBD2. Trimming at V came to 0 bases and at J to 1 base, leaving 6 bases not matched to a gene. Germline V gene lookup returns CDR1 SGDLS and CDR2 YYNGEE. CDR3 length: 17 residues. The full variable domain, its missing parts supplied by reference TRBV9 and TRBJ2-7, is DSGVTQTPKHLITATGQRVTLRCSPRSGDLSVYWYQQSLDQGLQFLIQYYNGEERAKGNILERFSAQQFPDLHSELNLSSLELGDSALYFCASSVGPGTSGSYEQYFGPGTRLTVT.

This clone turned up a few times. This sequence joins TRBV6-1 and TRBJ1-5; possible D gene TRBD1, 6 bases. Deletions cut 2 bases from V and 11 bases from J, with 16 bases between. The CDR3 is made up of 14 amino acids. Germline CDR1 is MNHNS and CDR2 is SASEGT. The CDR3 is CASSERGVGSAQHF. The DNA for the CDR3 is TGTGCCAGCAGTGAAAGGGGGGTTGGATCAGCCCAGCATTTT.